A single sample is the source of the 21 T cell receptor beta chains below, sequenced in a study of T cell responses to AZD1222 COVID-19 vaccine. TCRdb's copy holds only in-frame clones and misses some; the assay was immunoSEQ multiplex PCR. The table has fewer than 85,000 clones, around 86% seen once. Material: peripheral blood, obtained 28 days after the second AZD1222 dose. Receptors originate from an adult who received the AZD1222 COVID-19 vaccine.

The chain employs TRBV5-1 and TRBJ1-6; no clear D. The CDR3 loop spans 14 amino acids. Germline lookup yields CDR1 SGHRS and CDR2 YFSETQ. V was trimmed by 0 bases and J by 7 bases, leaving 8 bases between them. Written as DNA, the CDR3 is TGCGCCAGCAGCTTGGCCACGTTAAATTCACCCCTCCACTTT. It yields the protein CASSLATLNSPLHF.

The chain joins TRBV23-1 to TRBJ1-2, with D possibly TRBD1 on 5 matching bases. TRBV23-1 is given ORF status, its function remaining uncertain. The CDR3 sequence is 15 residues long. The V gene lost 4 bases and the J gene lost 5 bases, with 17 bases spanning the gap. CDR3 nucleotides: TGCGCCAGCAGTCCATACCGGGACGGTGCATATGGCTACACCTTC. As protein: CASSPYRDGAYGYTF.

The table lists this clone with a few counts. V usage is TRBV11-3 and J usage is TRBJ2-5; D call uncertain. Germline V gene data show CDR1 as SGHNT and CDR2 as YENEEA. The V and J ends lost 1 base and 5 bases respectively, with 11 bases between them. This CDR3 region has 14 residues. The CDR3 here is CASSLGAASETQYF. CDR3 DNA: TGTGCCAGCAGCTTAGGGGCAGCATCGGAGACCCAGTACTTC. Complete variable domain (other parts from reference TRBV11-3 and TRBJ2-5): EAGVVQSPRYKIIEKKQPVAFWCNPISGHNTLYWYLQNLGQGPELLIRYENEEAVDDSQLPKDRFSAERLKGVDSTLKIQPAELGDSAVYLCASSLGAASETQYFGPGTRLLVL.

V is TRBV7-9 and J is TRBJ2-1; D gene ambiguous. CDR1 SEHNR and CDR2 FQNEAQ come from the germline V gene (reference sequence). This CDR3 is built from 12 residues. Trimming shortened V by 5 bases and J by 14 bases, and 16 bases separated the two germline ends. The CDR3 DNA reads as TGTGCCAGCAGCCCCCGGTCCCTGACGGAGTTCTTC. Residues: CASSPRSLTEFF.

The chain is built from TRBV3-1 (or the pseudogene TRBV3-2) and TRBJ1-1; D remains ambiguous. The ends were cut back, 7 bases at V and 1 base at J, with 7 bases in the middle. Germline V CDR1 and CDR2: LGHDT, YNNKEL (reference sequence). CDR3 length: 12 amino acids. The CDR3 loop is CASISENTEAFF. As DNA, the CDR3 is TGTGCCAGCATATCGGAGAACACTGAAGCTTTCTTT.

The J gene is TRBJ2-2, the V gene TRBV11-1; 8 bases are shared with TRBD2. J gave up 5 bases and V 4 bases, and 9 bases lay outside the gene matches. The CDR3 is 16 amino acids. Looked up from germline, CDR1 is SGHAT and CDR2 is FQDESV (reference sequence). CDR3: CASSSYTGTRTGELFF. The CDR3 DNA is TGTGCCAGCAGCTCGTACACAGGGACTAGGACCGGGGAGCTGTTTTTT.

This clone has just a few counts. The chain recombines TRBV6-5 with TRBJ1-5; D gene uncertain. This CDR3 contains 12 residues. CDR1 is MNHEY, CDR2 SVGAGI, per germline. V lost 5 bases, J lost 5 bases, and 7 bases lay in between. The CDR3 nucleotides read TGTGCCAGCAGTCTGAAGGATCAGCCCCAGCATTTT. Its protein product is CASSLKDQPQHF.

CDR3 protein: CASSPDFRGEQYF. DNA for the CDR3: TGTGCCAGCAGCCCAGACTTCCGGGGGGAGCAGTACTTC. The chain recombines TRBV3-1 (or the pseudogene TRBV3-2) with TRBJ2-7; perhaps TRBD2 as D (6 bases). Trimming left V 4 bases short and J 7 bases short, with 14 bases between. CDR1 and CDR2 from the germline V gene are LGHDT and YNNKEL (reference sequence). The CDR3 spans 13 residues.

This chain connects TRBV29-1 to TRBJ1-2, with a tentative D call TRBD1 (5 bases). The CDR3 sequence is 11 residues long. Trimming pared 7 bases from V and 8 bases from J, leaving 14 bases between. CDR1 SQVTM and CDR2 ANQGSEA come from the germline V gene. The CDR3 region is CSGGSREGYTF. The CDR3 DNA sequence: TGCAGCGGGGGAAGCAGGGAAGGCTACACCTTC.

The rearrangement joins TRBV18 to TRBJ1-2; TRBD1 matches at 10 bases. Germline loops: CDR1 KGHSH, CDR2 LQKENI. The V gene end was trimmed by 2 bases and the J gene end by 2 bases; junction bases not matched to a gene: 5. The CDR3 runs to 16 residues. CDR3 DNA: TGTGCCAGCTCACCAGAGACAGGGGGCAACAACTATGGCTACACCTTC. Translated: CASSPETGGNNYGYTF.

This clone appeared once. The chain joins TRBV29-1 to TRBJ2-6; 11 nucleotides agree with TRBD1. Germline-derived CDR1 and CDR2 are SQVTM and ANQGSEA. The CDR3 totals 16 residues. The V gene end was trimmed by 5 bases and the J gene end by 3 bases; junction bases not matched to a gene: 6. For the CDR3, the DNA is TGCAGCGTTCTGGACAGGGGGCCTAGTGGGGCCAACGTCCTGACTTTC. Protein product: CSVLDRGPSGANVLTF.

This chain links TRBV7-8 with TRBJ2-5, with TRBD2 identical over 11 bases. Per germline, CDR1 SGHVS and CDR2 FQNEAQ. The CDR3 runs 17 residues. Germline trimming cut 2 bases from V and 7 bases from J; bases unmatched to any gene: 12. The CDR3 reads CASSLRLAGRPIRTQYF. CDR3 DNA sequence: TGTGCCAGCAGCTTAAGACTAGCGGGGAGACCCATCCGGACCCAGTACTTC.

The genes are TRBV5-5 and TRBJ1-1, with a tentative D call TRBD1 (6 bases). V was clipped by 6 bases and J by 4 bases, with 19 bases between them. Germline CDR1 reads SGHKS; CDR2 reads YYEKEE (reference sequence). This CDR3 is built from 15 residues. CDR3 sequence reads: CASNIYRALVTEAFF. CDR3 sequence (DNA): TGTGCCAGCAACATTTACAGGGCTCTGGTCACTGAAGCTTTCTTT. Full variable domain (outside the CDR3, taken from reference TRBV5-5 and TRBJ1-1): DAGVTQSPTHLIKTRGQQVTLRCSPISGHKSVSWYQQVLGQGPQFIFQYYEKEERGRGNFPDRFSARQFPNYSSELNVNALLLGDSALYLCASNIYRALVTEAFFGQGTRLTVV.

This clone showed up just once. The chain employs TRBV6-5 and TRBJ1-1; D call uncertain. Germline V lookup: CDR1 MNHEY, CDR2 SVGAGI. Trimming stripped 6 bases from V and 0 bases from J, with 11 bases between. The CDR3 extends over 14 amino acids. CDR3 coding DNA: TGTGCCAGCAGATCTCAGAGCATGAACACTGAAGCTTTCTTT. Protein sequence: CASRSQSMNTEAFF.

This clone appeared once. CDR3 residues: CASSLEGQGGIYEQYF. The DNA of the CDR3 is TGTGCCAGCAGCTTAGAGGGACAGGGAGGGATCTACGAGCAGTACTTC. The gene calls are TRBV7-9 and TRBJ2-7; 9 bases fit TRBD1. Trimming cost V 1 base and J 3 bases; bases outside gene matches: 7. CDR1 and CDR2 from the germline V gene are SEHNR and FQNEAQ (reference sequence). CDR3 length: 16 residues. The complete variable domain, with remaining parts taken from reference TRBV7-9 and TRBJ2-7, reads DTGVSQNPRHKITKRGQNVTFRCDPISEHNRLYWYRQTLGQGPEFLTYFQNEAQLEKSRLLSDRFSAERPKGSFSTLEIQRTEQGDSAMYLCASSLEGQGGIYEQYFGPGTRLTVT.

This chain joins TRBV7-2 and TRBJ2-7; 13 positions match TRBD2. This CDR3 spans 14 amino acids. Germline V CDR1 and CDR2: SGHTA, FQGNSA. V trimming: 4 bases; J trimming: 6 bases; junction bases outside the gene matches: 3. CDR3 sequence (DNA): TGTGCCAGCAGCTGGGGACTAGCGGGGCCCGAGCAGTACTTC. It specifies CASSWGLAGPEQYF.

The chain recombines TRBV6-5 with TRBJ2-7, with D possibly TRBD2 on 5 matching bases. Trimming took 7 bases from V and 4 from J, leaving 11 bases between them. The CDR3 has 12 residues. CDR1 and CDR2 (germline): MNHEY, SVGAGI. Written as DNA, the CDR3 is TGTGCCAGCAATTCTAGGAGGTACGAGCAGTACTTC. Its protein product is CASNSRRYEQYF.

The chain links TRBV24-1 to TRBJ1-2, with D unclear. V was clipped by 4 bases and J by 6 bases, with 8 bases between them. The V gene's germline CDR1 is KGHDR and CDR2 SFDVKD. The CDR3 consists of 12 residues. CDR3 loop: CATSEEGDGYTF. The CDR3 DNA reads as TGTGCCACCAGTGAAGAGGGAGATGGCTACACCTTC.

V usage is TRBV5-1 and J usage is TRBJ1-1; D is possibly TRBD1 (5 bases). The germline V gene encodes CDR1 SGHRS and CDR2 YFSETQ. The CDR3 has 14 amino acids. V lost 3 bases, J lost 2 bases, and 11 bases lay in between. The CDR3, as DNA: TGCGCCAGCAGCTGGGGGGTGGACAACACTGAAGCTTTCTTT. This translates into CASSWGVDNTEAFF.

The genes are TRBV2 and TRBJ1-6; tentatively, D is TRBD1 (5 bases). Trimming left V 3 bases short and J 11 bases short, with 14 bases between. There are 14 residues in the CDR3. Germline loops: CDR1 SNHLY, CDR2 FYNNEI. CDR3 nucleotide sequence: TGTGCCAGCAGTGAGGGAGGGGCCCGGACACCCCTCCACTTT. It encodes CASSEGGARTPLHF. Supplemented by reference TRBV2 and TRBJ1-6, the full variable domain reads EPEVTQTPSHQVTQMGQEVILRCVPISNHLYFYWYRQILGQKVEFLVSFYNNEISEKSEIFDDQFSVERPDGSNFTLKIRSTKLEDSAMYFCASSEGGARTPLHFGNGTRLTVT.

The rearrangement links TRBV3-1 (or the pseudogene TRBV3-2) to TRBJ1-1; TRBD1 matches 9 bases. The CDR3 consists of 15 residues. Losses at the gene ends were 6 bases for V and 1 base for J; bases not matched to a gene: 6. Germline V CDR1 and CDR2: LGHDT, YNNKEL (reference sequence). DNA of the CDR3: TGTGCCAGCAGACGGACAGGGGTCGCGAACACTGAAGCTTTCTTT. Translation gives CASRRTGVANTEAFF.